This T cell receptor (beta chain) appears in the sequencing data of a study of T cell responses to AZD1222 COVID-19 vaccine. Some clones are missing from TCRdb's copy, which holds only in-frame ones; the method was immunoSEQ multiplex PCR. The profile shows roughly 120,000 clones, 92% of them singletons. CDR1 and CDR2 (germline): SGHRS, YFSETQ. V was cut by 3 bases and J by 2 bases, with 14 bases left in between. The CDR3 is made up of 15 amino acids. The chain is built from TRBV5-1 and TRBJ2-5, with a possible D match to TRBD1 (6 bases). Sequenced here: peripheral blood, sampled 28 days after the second AZD1222 dose. This clonotype was obtained from an adult who received the AZD1222 COVID-19 vaccine. DNA for the CDR3: TGCGCCAGCAGCTCCTCGACAGGCATTCAAGAGACCCAGTACTTC. Encoded protein: CASSSSTGIQETQYF. The variable domain in full, completed from reference TRBV5-1 and TRBJ2-5, reads KAGVTQTPRYLIKTRGQQVTLSCSPISGHRSVSWYQQTPGQGLQFLFEYFSETQRNKGNFPGRFSGRQFSNSRSEMNVSTLELGDSALYLCASSSSTGIQETQYFGPGTRLLVL.